This paragraph reports one TCR beta chain. A read error may produce the germline difference seen at one junction end. Using a J-beta primer mix together with a sample-barcoded 5' primer, a second PCR was run for roughly 7 to 12 cycles. TCRdb re-called the 5' RACE reads with MiXCR, one entry per CDR3 protein. The sample records 540,000 or so distinct CDR3 sequences, around 24% being singletons. The entry originates in a study of blood T cells in healthy people across ages. This CDR3 is built from 18 residues. Germline CDR1 is MDHEN and CDR2 is SYDVKM. These data also formed part of another study, on T cells of mothers and their children.

Material for sequencing was blood. The receptor was isolated from a boy aged 5-17 years in good health. This chain links TRBV28 with TRBJ2-3; 13 bases align to TRBD2. CDR3 DNA sequence: TGTGCCAGCAGTTCTAGGACTAGCGGGAGAGAGGGCACACATACGCAGTATTTT. Amino acid sequence: CASSSRTSGREGTHTQYF.